The clone carrying this T cell receptor (beta chain) was seen just once. A much larger clone is a single base away; this may be a read error. The sample comes from a study of tumor-infiltrating lymphocytes in primary liver carcinoma. Overall study context: There were tumors of stage T1-T3 N0M0, each 4.2 to 10 cm across.

Germline CDR1 is SQVTM and CDR2 is ANQGSEA. The CDR3 is 13 amino acids. The V gene lost 8 bases and the J gene lost 4 bases, with 17 bases spanning the gap. Both blood RNA, taken from unsorted whole blood, and germline DNA were extracted. Preoperatively, peripheral blood was drawn, roughly 3.6 milliliters in total. TCR beta cDNA was prepared out of 450 to 500 ng total RNA by means of a constant-region primer. Three rounds of nested multiplex PCR with slightly modified ARM-PCR produced TCR beta libraries. It was with TRBV1-TRBV30 forward primers and a C-beta reverse primer that the first two PCR rounds were run, at roughly 10 cycles each. Using its own MiXCR run on the multiplex PCR reads, TCRdb lists one record per CDR3 protein. The sample gives roughly 330,000 distinct CDR3 sequences, less than 65% of which show up once; 6.5% is in the top ten.

The sequence was obtained from a man aged 35-49 years with primary liver carcinoma and hepatitis B virus infection. The rearrangement uses TRBV29-1 and TRBJ1-1, with D possibly matching TRBD1 (5 bases). The sample comprised peripheral blood. This CDR3 reads CSSEVQGPTEAFF. The CDR3 bases are TGCAGCTCAGAGGTCCAGGGCCCCACTGAAGCTTTCTTT.